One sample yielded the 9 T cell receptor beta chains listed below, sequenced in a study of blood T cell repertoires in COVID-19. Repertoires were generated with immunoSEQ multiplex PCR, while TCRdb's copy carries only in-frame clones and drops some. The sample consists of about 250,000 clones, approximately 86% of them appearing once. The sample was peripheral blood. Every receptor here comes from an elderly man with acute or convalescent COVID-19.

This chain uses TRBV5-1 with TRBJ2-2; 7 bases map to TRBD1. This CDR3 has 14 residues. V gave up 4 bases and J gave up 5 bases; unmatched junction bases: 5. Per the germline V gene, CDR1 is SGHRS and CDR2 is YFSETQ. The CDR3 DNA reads TGCGCCAGCAGCGGGACAGCGTCGACCGGGGAGCTGTTTTTT. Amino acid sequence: CASSGTASTGELFF.

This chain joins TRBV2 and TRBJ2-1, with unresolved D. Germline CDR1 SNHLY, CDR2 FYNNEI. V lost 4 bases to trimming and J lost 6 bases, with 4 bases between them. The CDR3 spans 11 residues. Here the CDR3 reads CASSVINEQFF. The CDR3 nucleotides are TGTGCCAGCAGTGTAATCAATGAGCAGTTCTTC.

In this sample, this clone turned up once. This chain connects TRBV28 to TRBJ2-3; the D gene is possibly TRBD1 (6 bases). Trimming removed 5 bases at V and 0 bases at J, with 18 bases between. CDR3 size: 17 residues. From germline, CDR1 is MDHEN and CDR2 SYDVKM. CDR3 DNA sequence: TGTGCCAGCAGTCCATACTCACAGGGAATTAGCACAGATACGCAGTATTTT. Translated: CASSPYSQGISTDTQYF.

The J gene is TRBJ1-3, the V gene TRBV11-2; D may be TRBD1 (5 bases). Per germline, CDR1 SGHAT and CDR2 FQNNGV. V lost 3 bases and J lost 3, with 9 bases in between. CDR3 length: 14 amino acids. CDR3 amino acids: CASSLETVGNTIYF. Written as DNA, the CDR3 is TGTGCCAGCAGCTTGGAGACAGTTGGAAACACCATATATTTT.

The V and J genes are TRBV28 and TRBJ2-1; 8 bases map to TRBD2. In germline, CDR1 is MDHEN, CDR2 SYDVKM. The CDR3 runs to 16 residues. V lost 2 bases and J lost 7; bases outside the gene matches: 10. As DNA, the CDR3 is TGTGCCAGCAGTTTACCCGGGACTAGTGGGATTAATGAGCAGTTCTTC. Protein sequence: CASSLPGTSGINEQFF.

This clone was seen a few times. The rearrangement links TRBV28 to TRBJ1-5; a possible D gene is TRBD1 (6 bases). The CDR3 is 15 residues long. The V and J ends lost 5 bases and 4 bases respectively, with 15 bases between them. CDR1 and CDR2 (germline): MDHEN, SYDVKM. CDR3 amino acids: CASSPPGQRNQPQHF. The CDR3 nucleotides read TGTGCCAGCAGTCCACCCGGACAGCGAAATCAGCCCCAGCATTTT.

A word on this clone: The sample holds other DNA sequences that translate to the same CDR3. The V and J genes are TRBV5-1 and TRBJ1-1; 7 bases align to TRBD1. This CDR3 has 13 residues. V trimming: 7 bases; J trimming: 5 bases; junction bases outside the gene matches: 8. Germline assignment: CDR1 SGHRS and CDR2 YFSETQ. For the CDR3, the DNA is TGCGCCAGCCGGTTACAGGGGAATACTGAAGCTTTCTTT. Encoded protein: CASRLQGNTEAFF.

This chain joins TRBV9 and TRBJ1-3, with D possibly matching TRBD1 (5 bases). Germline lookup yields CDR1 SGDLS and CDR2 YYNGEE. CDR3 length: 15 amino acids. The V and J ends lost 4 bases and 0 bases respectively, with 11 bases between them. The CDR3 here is CASSPSGASGNTIYF. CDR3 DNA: TGTGCCAGCAGCCCTAGTGGGGCCTCTGGAAACACCATATATTTT.

The CDR3 reads CASSQVGGDYNEQFF. CDR3 coding DNA: TGTGCCAGCAGCCAAGTGGGGGGAGATTACAATGAGCAGTTCTTC. The chain carries TRBV14 and TRBJ2-1; tentatively, D is TRBD2 (6 bases). The CDR3 loop spans 15 amino acids. Trimming took 1 base from V and 4 from J, leaving 11 bases between them. Germline V gene sequence: CDR1 SGHDN, CDR2 FVKESK.